The 18 T cell receptor beta chains below all came from one sample that was sequenced in a study of beta chain features in type 1 diabetes. The entirety of the isolated RNA underwent reverse transcription, so expressed TCRB transcripts were sequenced. TCRdb's copy holds only in-frame clones and misses some; the assay was immunoSEQ multiplex PCR. The data contain about 450,000 clones, 11% of them singletons. The sequencing sample was made of naive CD4+ T cells from blood. The receptor source for this set is a woman aged 18-29 years in good health.

This clone has only a few counts. The CDR3 sequence is CASSVGGQSTGELFF. CDR3 in DNA: TGTGCCAGCAGCGTAGGTGGGCAGAGCACCGGGGAGCTGTTTTTT. This rearrangement joins TRBV9 to TRBJ2-2; D remains ambiguous. Between the trimmed V and J ends, which lost 0 bases and 4 bases, there was a span of 10 bases. The CDR3 totals 15 residues. CDR1 and CDR2 from the germline V gene are SGDLS and YYNGEE.

The chain uses TRBV5-1 and TRBJ2-5; TRBD1 matches 7 bases. From germline, CDR1 is SGHRS and CDR2 YFSETQ. The CDR3 extends over 15 amino acids. V shed 2 bases, J shed 0 bases, and the junction held 4 bases outside the gene matches. Here the CDR3 reads CASSFQQGYQETQYF. The CDR3 nucleotides read TGCGCCAGCAGCTTTCAACAGGGGTACCAAGAGACCCAGTACTTC.

The gene calls are TRBV28 and TRBJ1-2; maybe TRBD1 (5 bases). Trimming pared 2 bases from V and 7 bases from J, leaving 14 bases between. CDR3 size: 14 residues. In germline, CDR1 is MDHEN, CDR2 SYDVKM. The CDR3: CASSLKQGSFGYTF. CDR3 nucleotide sequence: TGTGCCAGCAGTTTAAAGCAGGGTTCTTTTGGCTACACCTTC.

This clone has only one observation. Possible read error: a much larger clone is one base away. This chain connects TRBV4-2 to TRBJ2-1; D may be TRBD1 (6 bases). The germline gives CDR1 LGHNA, CDR2 YNFKEQ. The CDR3 length is 15 residues. This chain's CDR3 is CARSPTGRSYNEQFF. In DNA form, the CDR3 reads TGTGCCCGCAGCCCAACAGGGCGGTCCTACAATGAGCAGTTCTTC.

CDR3 DNA sequence: TGTGCCAGCAGCAACCGGCAGAAAGATACGCAGTATTTT. Residues: CASSNRQKDTQYF. This chain joins TRBV27 and TRBJ2-3; unclear D gene. CDR3 length: 13 residues. Trimming took 6 bases from V and 5 from J, leaving 12 bases between them. CDR1 and CDR2 from the germline V gene are MNHEY and SMNVEV (reference sequence).

This clone was seen a handful of times. The chain combines TRBV30 with TRBJ1-4; D call uncertain. The V and J ends lost 2 bases and 0 bases respectively, with 4 bases between them. From germline, CDR1 is GTSNPN and CDR2 SVGIG (reference sequence). This CDR3 spans 13 amino acids. Here the CDR3 DNA reads TGTGCCTGGAGTCAGGCAACTAATGAAAAACTGTTTTTT. This encodes CAWSQATNEKLFF.

This clone was detected only a few times. This chain connects TRBV7-3 to TRBJ2-3; TRBD2 matches 7 bases. Germline lookup yields CDR1 SGHTA and CDR2 FQGTGA. The CDR3 sequence is 16 residues long. V trimming: 5 bases; J trimming: 3 bases; junction bases outside the gene matches: 11. CDR3 in DNA: TGTGCCAGCAGCGTCTCACCGGGACTAAGAACAGATACGCAGTATTTT. Amino acids: CASSVSPGLRTDTQYF. The full variable domain, completed using reference TRBV7-3 and TRBJ2-3, is GAGVSQTPSNKVTEKGKYVELRCDPISGHTALYWYRQSLGQGPEFLIYFQGTGAADDSGLPNDRFFAVRPEGSVSTLKIQRTERGDSAVYLCASSVSPGLRTDTQYFGPGTRLTVL.

V usage is TRBV25-1 and J usage is TRBJ1-2; D ambiguous. CDR1 is MGHDK, CDR2 SYGVNS, per germline. The CDR3 runs 13 residues. The V end lost 3 bases, the J end lost 4 bases, and 9 bases lay between the germline ends. CDR3 in amino acids: CASSEAGLYGYTF. In nucleotides, the CDR3 is TGTGCCAGCAGTGAGGCCGGTCTCTATGGCTACACCTTC.

This clone has a handful of counts. The chain recombines TRBV29-1 with TRBJ2-7; 10 bases line up with TRBD1. Germline CDR1 reads SQVTM; CDR2 reads ANQGSEA. The CDR3 loop spans 15 amino acids. V was pared by 1 base and J by 3 bases, with 6 bases of the junction left unmatched. DNA of the CDR3: TGCAGCGTTGAAGGACTGGACAGGGGGATCTACGAGCAGTACTTC. It encodes CSVEGLDRGIYEQYF.

This clone was seen only a few times. The V and J genes are TRBV4-3 and TRBJ2-3, with no clear D. CDR1 is LGHNA, CDR2 YSLEER, per germline. V gave up 0 bases and J gave up 3 bases, with 4 bases separating them. The CDR3 contains 13 residues. The CDR3: CASSQDGTDTQYF. The CDR3 DNA reads as TGCGCCAGCAGCCAAGATGGGACAGATACGCAGTATTTT.

This clone was recorded a few times. The genes are TRBV7-2 and TRBJ1-2; TRBD1 aligns across 7 bases. The CDR3 length is 14 residues. The V gene's germline CDR1 is SGHTA and CDR2 FQGNSA. V lost 0 bases, J lost 5 bases, and 3 bases stayed unmatched. In DNA form, the CDR3 reads TGTGCCAGCAGCTTAGCCCCGGGACAGTATGGCTACACCTTC. Amino acid sequence: CASSLAPGQYGYTF.

This chain uses TRBV29-1 with TRBJ2-5; either TRBD1 or TRBD2 may supply D (7 bases each). Deletions cut 6 bases from V and 5 bases from J, with 13 bases between. This CDR3 is 12 amino acids long. The V gene's germline CDR1 is SQVTM and CDR2 ANQGSEA. The CDR3 bases are TGCAGCGTCAGGGGGGGCGGGGAGACCCAGTACTTC. Amino acids: CSVRGGGETQYF.

This clone has just a few counts. The chain recombines TRBV2 with TRBJ1-2, with a possible D match to TRBD1 (5 bases). With 9 bases removed from V and 5 bases from J, the gap between germline ends came to 13 bases. Germline V lookup: CDR1 SNHLY, CDR2 FYNNEI. The CDR3 contains 12 residues. The CDR3 sequence is CASCGEGYGYTF. CDR3 bases: TGTGCCAGTTGTGGGGAGGGGTATGGCTACACCTTC.

The chain carries TRBV29-1 and TRBJ1-2, with 7 bases identical to TRBD1. Germline V lookup: CDR1 SQVTM, CDR2 ANQGSEA. V was clipped by 3 bases and J by 4 bases; unmatched bases: 8. CDR3 length equals 14 residues. The CDR3 nucleotides read TGCAGCGTTGAGGCGGGACAGCGCTCCTATGGCTACACCTTC. Residues: CSVEAGQRSYGYTF.

This clone was seen only a few times. The chain employs TRBV6-6 and TRBJ1-3; D might be TRBD1 (5 bases). CDR3 size: 15 residues. The germline V gene has CDR1 MNHNY and CDR2 SVGAGI (reference sequence). Trimming pared 3 bases from V and 0 bases from J, leaving 9 bases between. The CDR3 sequence is CASSYTGTSGNTIYF. CDR3 in DNA: TGTGCCAGCAGTTATACCGGGACCTCTGGAAACACCATATATTTT.

This clone has ten or more counts. The chain employs TRBV29-1 and TRBJ2-7; D possibly corresponds to TRBD2 (5 bases). Per the germline V gene, CDR1 is SQVTM and CDR2 is ANQGSEA. Trimming pared 6 bases from V and 4 bases from J, leaving 13 bases between. This CDR3 has 12 amino acids. The CDR3 loop is CSVTGILYEQYF. Here the CDR3 DNA reads TGCAGCGTGACGGGAATCTTGTACGAGCAGTACTTC.

The chain combines TRBV29-1 with TRBJ2-7; 7 bases line up with TRBD2. CDR3 size: 15 residues. Unmatched junction bases numbered 14, after V lost 6 bases and J lost 3 bases. CDR1 and CDR2 from the germline V gene are SQVTM and ANQGSEA. Here the CDR3 DNA reads TGCAGCGTGGTGGGGGAGGGGCTCGATTACTACGAGCAGTACTTC. As protein: CSVVGEGLDYYEQYF.

The chain joins TRBV5-1 to TRBJ2-1, with D possibly matching TRBD2 (6 bases). This CDR3 has 18 residues. V lost 0 bases and J lost 0, with 16 bases in between. Germline loops: CDR1 SGHRS, CDR2 YFSETQ. DNA of the CDR3: TGCGCCAGCAGCTTGGCCCCCGGGGACTTTAGCTCCTACAATGAGCAGTTCTTC. It translates to CASSLAPGDFSSYNEQFF.